The 6 T cell receptor beta chains reported below all come from one sample, sequenced in a study of Ad26.COV2.S vaccination and SARS-CoV-2 variants. Treatment in this sample: roughly 18 received Ad26.COV2.S at low or high dose, single or two shots; about 5 received placebo; per-sample allocation not given. Sampling was done on day 63 after the first vaccine or placebo injection. Measured with immunoSEQ multiplex PCR; TCRdb has only the in-frame clones, and not every one. The table includes roughly 680,000 clones, roughly 90% detected once. The input for sequencing was peripheral blood, taken in a trial of Ad26.COV2.S vaccine versus placebo. All receptors derive from a person aged 18-65 years who received the Ad26.COV2.S COVID-19 vaccine or a placebo.

This clone was picked up one time. The V gene is TRBV18, the J gene TRBJ1-4; no firm D call. V gave up 4 bases and J gave up 4 bases, with 13 bases separating them. Germline V gives CDR1 KGHSH, CDR2 LQKENI. This CDR3 has 15 amino acids. The CDR3 spells CASSRTGGNNEKLFF. The CDR3 region has the DNA TGTGCCAGCTCACGGACGGGCGGGAATAATGAAAAACTGTTTTTT.

This sequence joins TRBV29-1 and TRBJ2-6; 7 nucleotides match TRBD1. V lost 7 bases, J lost 0 bases, and 6 bases stayed unmatched. The CDR3 sequence is 15 residues long. Germline assignment: CDR1 SQVTM and CDR2 ANQGSEA. The CDR3 nucleotides read TGCAGCGCCCAAACAGGGGACTCTGGGGCCAACGTCCTGACTTTC. Its protein product is CSAQTGDSGANVLTF. Combining the CDR3 with reference TRBV29-1 and TRBJ2-6 gives the whole variable domain SAVISQKPSRDICQRGTSLTIQCQVDSQVTMMFWYRQQPGQSLTLIATANQGSEATYESGFVIDKFPISRPNLTFSTLTVSNMSPEDSSIYLCSAQTGDSGANVLTFGAGSRLTVL.

The CDR3 coding sequence is TGTGCCAGCAGTCTACGACAGGGGAATGAGCAGTTCTTC. Its protein is CASSLRQGNEQFF. V usage is TRBV6-5 and J usage is TRBJ2-1; TRBD1 agrees at 8 bases. Germline V lookup: CDR1 MNHEY, CDR2 SVGAGI. V dropped 5 bases and J dropped 7; count of bases not matched to a gene: 4. The CDR3 sequence is 13 residues long.

The chain combines TRBV27 with TRBJ2-2, with no clear D. Between the trimmed V and J ends, which lost 2 bases and 5 bases, there was a span of 9 bases. Germline CDR1 is MNHEY and CDR2 is SMNVEV (reference sequence). The CDR3 is 14 residues long. This CDR3 is CASSLIIGTGELFF. As DNA, the CDR3 is TGTGCCAGCAGTTTAATAATAGGGACCGGGGAGCTGTTTTTT.

This clone was detected a few times. V gene TRBV2 combines with J gene TRBJ2-3; D might be TRBD1 or TRBD2, each matching 6 bases. Trimming stripped 2 bases from V and 6 bases from J, with 12 bases between. CDR3 length equals 14 residues. Germline V CDR1 and CDR2: SNHLY, FYNNEI. The CDR3 loop is CASSEQGTVDTQYF. Written as DNA, the CDR3 is TGTGCCAGCAGTGAACAGGGGACTGTGGATACGCAGTATTTT.

This clone came up once. V and J are TRBV5-5 and TRBJ1-1; TRBD1 aligns across 8 bases. CDR3 size: 16 residues. After removal of 0 bases from V and 4 bases from J, the junction contained 8 bases not matched to a gene. Germline CDR1 SGHKS, CDR2 YYEKEE (reference sequence). The CDR3 nucleotides are TGTGCCAGCAGCTTGGGTCCCAGGGGGCGCAGCACTGAAGCTTTCTTT. This encodes CASSLGPRGRSTEAFF.